These T cell receptor beta chains were read from a single sample in a study of radiotherapy plus CTLA-4 blockade in lung cancer. Here immunoSEQ multiplex PCR was the method, and the copy in TCRdb shows in-frame clones only, minus some. The sample consists of 45,000 or so clones, around nine tenths of them appearing once. This specimen was peripheral blood, taken from a patient treated with radiotherapy plus ipilimumab. The receptors shown here come from a human donor with non-small cell lung cancer whose response to radiotherapy plus ipilimumab could not be evaluated. Each CDR3 is given with its conserved first and last residue. The order of the fields is clone size, D gene, V gene, J gene, CDR3 protein, CDR3 DNA. The D gene is left open where the match is weak. Where a row states a size, it is once, few, many or the class of an expanded clone; other rows omit it.

NA	TRBD2	TRBV6-1	TRBJ2-7	CASSVSGRAGEQYF	TGTGCCAGCAGTGTAAGCGGGAGGGCCGGCGAGCAGTACTTC
NA	TRBD1	TRBV5-4	TRBJ1-3	CASSLGTGGTGNTIYF	TGTGCCAGCAGCTTGGGGACAGGGGGTACCGGGAACACCATATATTTT
NA	NA	TRBV14	TRBJ1-2	CASSQGGFSSAAGYGYTF	TGTGCCAGCAGCCAAGGAGGGTTTTCCTCGGCGGCGGGCTATGGCTACACCTTC
NA	TRBD2	TRBV19	TRBJ2-1	CARFLSRGLGADEQFF	TGTGCCAGATTTTTAAGTCGGGGACTAGGGGCCGATGAGCAGTTCTTC
NA	TRBD2	TRBV19	TRBJ2-3	CASTRVGLAGVSSTDTQYF	TGTGCCAGTACCCGTGTGGGACTAGCGGGGGTTTCTAGCACAGATACGCAGTATTTT
NA	TRBD2	TRBV18	TRBJ2-1	CASSPPLGLAGQFF	TGTGCCAGCTCACCGCCCTTAGGTCTAGCGGGACAGTTCTTC
NA	NA	TRBV7-2	TRBJ1-2	CASSLEAGANYGYTF	TGTGCCAGCAGCTTAGAGGCGGGGGCTAACTATGGCTACACCTTC
NA	TRBD2	TRBV4-3	TRBJ2-4	CASSQVGSSGGADIQYF	TGCGCCAGCAGCCAAGTGGGTTCTAGCGGGGGGGCGGACATTCAGTACTTC
NA	TRBD2	TRBV11-3	TRBJ2-2	CASSFTLAGGDTGELFF	TGTGCCAGCAGCTTCACTCTAGCGGGGGGGGACACCGGGGAGCTGTTTTTT
few	TRBD2	TRBV2	TRBJ2-7	CASSPARLAGGTSLEQYF	TGTGCCAGCAGCCCTGCCCGACTAGCGGGAGGGACGTCCCTCGAGCAGTACTTC
NA	NA	TRBV19	TRBJ1-5	CASTVGGNQPQHF	TGTGCCAGTACTGTAGGGGGCAATCAGCCCCAGCATTTT
NA	TRBD2	TRBV28	TRBJ2-1	CASSPARLAGGNEQFF	TGTGCCAGCAGTCCAGCCCGACTAGCGGGAGGGAATGAGCAGTTCTTC
NA	TRBD2	TRBV9	TRBJ2-5	CASSVGLAGNQETQYF	TGTGCCAGCAGCGTAGGACTAGCGGGAAACCAAGAGACCCAGTACTTC
NA	TRBD1	TRBV4-1	TRBJ1-1	CASSHDGQGARNTEAFF	TGCGCCAGCAGCCATGACGGACAGGGGGCTAGGAACACTGAAGCTTTCTTT
NA	TRBD1	TRBV5-1	TRBJ2-3	CASSTRQGADTQYF	TGCGCCAGCAGCACCCGACAGGGAGCAGATACGCAGTATTTT
once	NA	TRBV6-5	TRBJ2-2	CASSLGGTAGELFF	TGTGCCAGCAGTTTAGGGGGTACGGCCGGGGAGCTGTTTTTT
NA	NA	TRBV28	TRBJ1-2	CASSLSPGPNYGYTF	TGTGCCAGCAGTTTATCCCCGGGTCCTAACTATGGCTACACCTTC
NA	NA	TRBV19	TRBJ1-1	CASSQGNTEAFF	TGTGCCAGTAGTCAGGGGAACACTGAAGCTTTCTTT
once	NA	TRBV9	TRBJ2-7	CASSGRDSSYEQYF	TGTGCCAGCAGCGGCCGTGACAGCTCCTACGAGCAGTACTTC
NA	TRBD1	TRBV30	TRBJ2-1	CAWGVGTGVVYEQFF	TGTGCCTGGGGGGTTGGGACAGGGGTTGTCTATGAGCAGTTCTTC
NA	NA	TRBV18	TRBJ1-2	CASSQDSSHGYTF	TGTGCCAGCTCCCAAGACAGTTCTCATGGCTACACCTTC
NA	NA	TRBV5-4	TRBJ2-7	CASSLDRTHGYEQYF	TGTGCCAGCAGCTTAGACAGGACCCATGGCTACGAGCAGTACTTC
NA	TRBD1	TRBV10-3	TRBJ2-1	CAIRPDRDSYNEQFF	TGTGCCATCAGGCCAGACAGGGATTCCTACAATGAGCAGTTCTTC
NA	NA	TRBV11-2	TRBJ1-2	CASGSGVREPNTF	TGTGCCAGCGGCTCAGGGGTCAGGGAGCCTAACACCTTC
NA	TRBD2	TRBV19	TRBJ2-2	CASNMGLAGVNTGELFF	TGTGCCAGTAATATGGGACTAGCGGGAGTGAACACCGGGGAGCTGTTTTTT
once	TRBD2	TRBV19	TRBJ2-3	CASSRGLATDTQYF	TGTGCCAGTAGTCGGGGACTAGCTACAGATACGCAGTATTTT
NA	TRBD1	TRBV28	TRBJ1-2	CASSFAGDRVVGGYTF	TGTGCCAGCAGTTTCGCCGGCGACAGGGTGGTCGGTGGCTACACCTTC
NA	NA	TRBV18	TRBJ1-4	CASSRPSGGNEKLFF	TGTGCCAGCTCACGACCCAGCGGGGGTAATGAAAAACTGTTTTTT
NA	TRBD1	TRBV28	TRBJ1-5	CASSFRTGNNQPQHF	TGTGCCAGCAGTTTTAGGACAGGGAACAATCAGCCCCAGCATTTT
NA	TRBD1	TRBV29-1	TRBJ2-5	CSVVRGQETQYF	TGCAGCGTTGTCAGGGGGCAGGAGACCCAGTACTTC
NA	NA	TRBV14	TRBJ1-4	CASSPREGEKLFF	TGTGCCAGCAGCCCACGGGAAGGAGAAAAACTGTTTTTT
NA	NA	TRBV14	TRBJ2-1	CASSQDRSSSKQFF	TGTGCCAGCAGCCAAGATAGGTCTAGCTCTAAGCAGTTCTTC
NA	TRBD1	TRBV12-5	TRBJ1-2	CASEPGGTYGYTF	TGTGCTAGTGAACCAGGGGGCACCTATGGCTACACCTTC
NA	NA	TRBV7-2	TRBJ2-1	CASSLLASSYNEQFF	TGTGCCAGCAGCTTACTCGCCAGCTCCTACAATGAGCAGTTCTTC
NA	NA	TRBV4-3	TRBJ2-3	CASRGSYFTDTQYF	TGCGCCAGCCGAGGGTCATACTTCACAGATACGCAGTATTTT
NA	TRBD1	TRBV4-1	TRBJ1-1	CASSDAGGLKTHGAFF	TGCGCCAGCAGCGACGCAGGGGGCCTAAAGACCCATGGAGCTTTCTTT
NA	TRBD1	TRBV7-6	TRBJ2-7	CASSLYETGTYEQYF	TGTGCCAGCAGCTTATATGAGACAGGGACCTACGAGCAGTACTTC
NA	NA	TRBV19	TRBJ2-7	CASRPRGDSTELAKNYEQYF	TGTGCCAGTAGGCCCCGTGGTGACTCAACTGAACTAGCAAAGAACTACGAGCAGTACTTC
NA	NA	TRBV23-1	TRBJ2-7	CASKQDSLYEQYF	TGCGCCAGCAAACAAGACAGCCTCTACGAGCAGTACTTC
NA	TRBD1	TRBV2	TRBJ1-2	CASSRTGGAGNYGYTF	TGTGCCAGCAGTCGGACAGGGGGCGCCGGTAACTATGGCTACACCTTC
NA	NA	TRBV19	TRBJ1-3	CASSIDSRHSGNTIYF	TGTGCCAGTAGTATAGATTCCAGACACTCTGGAAACACCATATATTTT
NA	TRBD1	TRBV19	TRBJ1-2	CASNSQGQGTGYTF	TGTGCCAGTAACTCGCAAGGACAGGGGACCGGCTACACCTTC
few	TRBD2	TRBV7-8	TRBJ2-2	CASSYQRAGGRTGELFF	TGTGCCAGCAGCTATCAGCGGGCGGGAGGGAGGACCGGGGAGCTGTTTTTT
NA	TRBD2	TRBV4-1	TRBJ2-1	CASSQAGTSGSNEQFF	TGCGCCAGCAGCCAAGCGGGGACTAGCGGGAGCAATGAGCAGTTCTTC
NA	NA	TRBV27	TRBJ2-6	CASRPPGSGANVLTF	TGTGCCAGCAGACCCCCGGGCTCTGGGGCCAACGTCCTGACTTTC
NA	TRBD1	TRBV6-1	TRBJ2-4	CASSDGSGGLNIQYF	TGTGCCAGCAGTGATGGTTCAGGGGGTTTGAACATTCAGTACTTC
NA	NA	TRBV6-1	TRBJ2-5	CASSNREVTRETQYF	TGTGCCAGCAGCAACCGTGAGGTAACGCGAGAGACCCAGTACTTC
NA	NA	TRBV6-5	TRBJ1-1	CASRGHGTTEAFF	TGTGCCAGCAGGGGCCACGGGACTACTGAAGCTTTCTTT
NA	TRBD1	TRBV9	TRBJ1-4	CASSLQGLNEKLFF	TGTGCCAGCAGCTTACAGGGGCTTAATGAAAAACTGTTTTTT
once	TRBD2	TRBV6-6	TRBJ2-1	CASSYGGVYNEQFF	TGTGCCAGCAGTTACGGGGGGGTGTACAATGAGCAGTTCTTC
NA	NA	TRBV7-8	TRBJ1-6	CASSLESSSYNSPLHF	TGTGCCAGCAGCTTAGAGTCGAGCTCCTATAATTCACCCCTCCACTTT
NA	TRBD1	TRBV6-1	TRBJ2-1	CASSSGQGAYNEQFF	TGTGCCAGCAGTTCGGGACAGGGGGCATACAATGAGCAGTTCTTC
NA	NA	TRBV7-8	TRBJ2-7	CASSLNFYSSYEQYF	TGTGCCAGCAGCTTAAATTTCTACAGTTCCTACGAGCAGTACTTC
NA	TRBD2	TRBV10-3	TRBJ2-5	CAISEPGGTQYF	TGTGCCATCAGTGAGCCGGGGGGGACCCAGTACTTC
NA	TRBD2	TRBV28	TRBJ2-3	CASRGAGTRVFTDTQYF	TGTGCCAGCAGGGGGGCCGGGACTAGGGTTTTCACAGATACGCAGTATTTT
once	TRBD1	TRBV9	TRBJ1-1	CASSGGTGGTEAFF	TGTGCCAGCAGCGGTGGGACAGGGGGCACTGAAGCTTTCTTT
NA	TRBD1	TRBV2	TRBJ1-2	CASSEDRGDGYTF	TGTGCCAGCAGTGAGGACAGGGGGGATGGCTACACCTTC
NA	TRBD1	TRBV4-3	TRBJ1-2	CASSRMGQGVEGYTF	TGCGCCAGCAGCCGGATGGGACAGGGGGTCGAGGGCTACACCTTC
NA	TRBD1	TRBV19	TRBJ2-7	CASKGTGYEQYF	TGTGCCAGTAAGGGGACAGGCTACGAGCAGTACTTC
NA	NA	TRBV6-6	TRBJ1-5	CASSQKVGAGNQPQHF	TGTGCCAGCAGTCAAAAGGTGGGAGCCGGCAATCAGCCCCAGCATTTT